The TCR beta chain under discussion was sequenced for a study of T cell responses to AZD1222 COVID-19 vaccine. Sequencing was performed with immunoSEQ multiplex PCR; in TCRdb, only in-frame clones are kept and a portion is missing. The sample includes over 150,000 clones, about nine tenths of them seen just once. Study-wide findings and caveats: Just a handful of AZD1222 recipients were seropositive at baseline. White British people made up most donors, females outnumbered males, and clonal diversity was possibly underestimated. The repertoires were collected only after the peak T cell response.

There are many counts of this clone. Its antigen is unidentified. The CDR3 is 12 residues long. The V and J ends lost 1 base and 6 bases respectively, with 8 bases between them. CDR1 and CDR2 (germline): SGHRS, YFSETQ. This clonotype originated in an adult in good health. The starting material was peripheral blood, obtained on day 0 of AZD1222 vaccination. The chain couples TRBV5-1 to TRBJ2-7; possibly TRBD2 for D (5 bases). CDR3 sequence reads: CASSLRGPEQYF. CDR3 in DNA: TGCGCCAGCAGCTTGCGGGGTCCCGAGCAGTACTTC.